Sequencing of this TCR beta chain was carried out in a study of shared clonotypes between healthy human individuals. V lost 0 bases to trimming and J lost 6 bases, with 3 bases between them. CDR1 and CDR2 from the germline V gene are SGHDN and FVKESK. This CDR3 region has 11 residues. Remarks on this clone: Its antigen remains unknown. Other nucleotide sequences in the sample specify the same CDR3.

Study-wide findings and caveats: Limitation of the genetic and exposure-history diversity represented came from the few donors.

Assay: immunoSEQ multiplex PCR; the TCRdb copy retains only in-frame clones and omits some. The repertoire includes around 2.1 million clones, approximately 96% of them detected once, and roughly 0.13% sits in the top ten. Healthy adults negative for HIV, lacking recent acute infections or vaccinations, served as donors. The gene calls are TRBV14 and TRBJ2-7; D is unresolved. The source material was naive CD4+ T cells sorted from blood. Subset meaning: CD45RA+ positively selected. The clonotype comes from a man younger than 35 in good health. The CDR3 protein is CASSQESEQYF. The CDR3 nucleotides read TGTGCCAGCAGCCAAGAATCCGAGCAGTACTTC. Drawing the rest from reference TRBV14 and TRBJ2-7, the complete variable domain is EAGVTQFPSHSVIEKGQTVTLRCDPISGHDNLYWYRRVMGKEIKFLLHFVKESKQDESGMPNNRFLAERTGGTYSTLKVQPAELEDSGVYFCASSQESEQYFGPGTRLTVT.